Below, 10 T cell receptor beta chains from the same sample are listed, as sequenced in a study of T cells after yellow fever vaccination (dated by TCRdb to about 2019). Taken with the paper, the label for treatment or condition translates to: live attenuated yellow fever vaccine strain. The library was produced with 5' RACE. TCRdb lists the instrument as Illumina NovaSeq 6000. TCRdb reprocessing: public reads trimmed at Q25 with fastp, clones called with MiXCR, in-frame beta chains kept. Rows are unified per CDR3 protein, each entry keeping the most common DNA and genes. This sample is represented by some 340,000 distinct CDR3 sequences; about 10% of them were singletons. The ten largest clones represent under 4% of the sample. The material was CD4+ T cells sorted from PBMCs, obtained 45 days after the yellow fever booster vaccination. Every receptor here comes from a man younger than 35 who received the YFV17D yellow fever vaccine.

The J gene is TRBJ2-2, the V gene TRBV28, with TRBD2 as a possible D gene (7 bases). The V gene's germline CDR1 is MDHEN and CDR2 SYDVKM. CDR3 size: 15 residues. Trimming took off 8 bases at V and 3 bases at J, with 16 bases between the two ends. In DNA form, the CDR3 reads TGTGCCAGCTCTGGGGGGGGCCCTTACACCGGGGAGCTGTTTTTT. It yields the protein CASSGGGPYTGELFF.

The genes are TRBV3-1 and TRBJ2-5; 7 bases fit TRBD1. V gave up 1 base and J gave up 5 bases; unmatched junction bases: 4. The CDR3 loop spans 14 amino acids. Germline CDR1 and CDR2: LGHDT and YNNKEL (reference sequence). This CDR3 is CASSQVGGRETQYF. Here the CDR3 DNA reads TGTGCCAGCAGCCAAGTAGGGGGCCGGGAGACCCAGTACTTC.

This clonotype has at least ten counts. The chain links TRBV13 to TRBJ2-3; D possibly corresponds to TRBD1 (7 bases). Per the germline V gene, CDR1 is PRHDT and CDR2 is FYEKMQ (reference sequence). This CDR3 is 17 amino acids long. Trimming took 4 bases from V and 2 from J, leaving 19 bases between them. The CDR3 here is CASSSRPEGAHTDTQYF. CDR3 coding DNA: TGTGCCAGCAGCTCCCGCCCGGAGGGGGCTCACACAGATACGCAGTATTTT.

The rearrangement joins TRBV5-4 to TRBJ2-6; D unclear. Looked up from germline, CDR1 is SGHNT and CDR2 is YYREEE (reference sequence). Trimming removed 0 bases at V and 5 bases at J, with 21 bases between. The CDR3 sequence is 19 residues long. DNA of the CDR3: TGTGCCAGCAGCTTGGGGCTGGGCAGAGTCACCGCATGGGCCAACGTCCTGACTTTC. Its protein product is CASSLGLGRVTAWANVLTF.

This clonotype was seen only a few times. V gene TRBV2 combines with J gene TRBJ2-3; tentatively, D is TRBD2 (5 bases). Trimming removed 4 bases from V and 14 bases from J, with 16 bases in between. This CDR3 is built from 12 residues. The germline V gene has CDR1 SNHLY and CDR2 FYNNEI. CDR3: CASSVGSGKVYF. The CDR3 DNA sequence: TGTGCCAGCAGTGTAGGATCCGGGAAAGTGTATTTT.

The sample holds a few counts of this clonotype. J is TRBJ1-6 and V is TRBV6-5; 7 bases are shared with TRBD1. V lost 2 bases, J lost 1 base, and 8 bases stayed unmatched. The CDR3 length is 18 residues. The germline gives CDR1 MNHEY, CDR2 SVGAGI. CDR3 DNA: TGTGCCAGCAGTTACGGGTCCAGGGGGGGATCCTATAATTCACCCCTCCACTTT. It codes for CASSYGSRGGSYNSPLHF.

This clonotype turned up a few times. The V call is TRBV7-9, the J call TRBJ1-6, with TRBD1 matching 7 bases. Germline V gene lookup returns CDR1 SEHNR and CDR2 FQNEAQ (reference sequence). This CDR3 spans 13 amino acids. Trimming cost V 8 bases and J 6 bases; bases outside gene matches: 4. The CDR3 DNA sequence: TGTGCCAGCCGGGGACAGACTAATTCACCCCTCCACTTT. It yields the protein CASRGQTNSPLHF.

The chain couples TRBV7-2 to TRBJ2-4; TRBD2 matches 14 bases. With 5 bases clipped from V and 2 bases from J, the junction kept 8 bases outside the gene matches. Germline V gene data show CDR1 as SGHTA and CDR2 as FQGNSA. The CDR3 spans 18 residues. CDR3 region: CASSPQTSGGATKNIQYF. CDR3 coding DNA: TGTGCCAGCAGCCCACAGACTAGCGGGGGGGCGACCAAAAACATTCAGTACTTC.

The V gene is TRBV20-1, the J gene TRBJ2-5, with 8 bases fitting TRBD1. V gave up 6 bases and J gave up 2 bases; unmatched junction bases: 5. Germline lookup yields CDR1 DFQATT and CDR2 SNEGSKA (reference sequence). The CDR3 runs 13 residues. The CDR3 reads CSAPRTGQETQYF. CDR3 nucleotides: TGCAGTGCCCCTCGGACAGGGCAAGAGACCCAGTACTTC.

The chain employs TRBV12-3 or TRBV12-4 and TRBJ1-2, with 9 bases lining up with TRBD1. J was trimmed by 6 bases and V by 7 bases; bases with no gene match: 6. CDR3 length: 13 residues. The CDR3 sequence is CASIQWTGDGYTF. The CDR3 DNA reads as TGTGCCAGCATCCAGTGGACAGGGGATGGCTACACCTTC.